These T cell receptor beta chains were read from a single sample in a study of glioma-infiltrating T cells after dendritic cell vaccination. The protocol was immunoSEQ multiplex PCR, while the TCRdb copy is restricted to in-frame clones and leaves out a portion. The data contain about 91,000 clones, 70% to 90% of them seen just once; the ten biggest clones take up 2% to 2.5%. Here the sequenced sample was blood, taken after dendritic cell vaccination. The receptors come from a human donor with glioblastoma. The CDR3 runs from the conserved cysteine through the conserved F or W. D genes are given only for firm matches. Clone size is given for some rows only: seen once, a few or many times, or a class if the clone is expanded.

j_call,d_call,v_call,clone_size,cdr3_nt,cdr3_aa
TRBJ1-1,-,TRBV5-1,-,TGCGCCAGCAGCTTGGTCTCCGGGGTGGGAGGAGCTTTCTTT,CASSLVSGVGGAFF
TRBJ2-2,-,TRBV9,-,TGTGCCAGCAGCGGCTCTCCGACAGGTGACGGGGAGCTGTTTTTT,CASSGSPTGDGELFF
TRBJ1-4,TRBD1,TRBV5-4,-,TGTGCCAGCAGCTTGGATGGACAGGGTGTCGGAAAACTGTTTTTT,CASSLDGQGVGKLFF
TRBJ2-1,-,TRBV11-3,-,TGTGCCAGCAGCAACGACGAGGGCAGCAATGAGCAGTTCTTC,CASSNDEGSNEQFF
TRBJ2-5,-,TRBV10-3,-,TGTGCCACCAAACACGACCAAGAGACCCAGTACTTC,CATKHDQETQYF
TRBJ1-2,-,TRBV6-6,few,TGTGCCAGCAGTTACGACAGAGCCTATGGCTACACCTTC,CASSYDRAYGYTF
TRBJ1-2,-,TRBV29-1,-,TGCAGCGCCGCACTGACCGACAGGAAGACTAACTATGGCTACACCTTC,CSAALTDRKTNYGYTF
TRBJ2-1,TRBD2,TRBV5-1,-,TGCGCCAGCAGCTTGGTCAGCGGGAGCTCCTACAATGAGCAGTTCTTC,CASSLVSGSSYNEQFF
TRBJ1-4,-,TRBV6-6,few,TGTGCCAGCAGCCAACCAGGGTCTGCTAATGAAAAACTGTTTTTT,CASSQPGSANEKLFF
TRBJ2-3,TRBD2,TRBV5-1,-,TGCGCCAGCAGCTTGGGTGGGACTAGCGGCACAGATACGCAGTATTTT,CASSLGGTSGTDTQYF
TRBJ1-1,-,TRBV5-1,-,TGCGCCAGCAGCTTGGACCCGCTACTAAACACTGAAGCTTTCTTT,CASSLDPLLNTEAFF
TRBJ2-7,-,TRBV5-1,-,TGCGCCAGCAGCTTGAGCTGGTTAACCTACGAGCAGTACTTC,CASSLSWLTYEQYF
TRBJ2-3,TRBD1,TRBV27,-,TGTGCCAGCAGTTCGGACAGGTTGCATACGCAGTATTTT,CASSSDRLHTQYF
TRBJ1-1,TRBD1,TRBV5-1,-,TGCGCCAGCAGCGGACAGGGGGCAGGTTATACGAACACTGAAGCTTTCTTT,CASSGQGAGYTNTEAFF
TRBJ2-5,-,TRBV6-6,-,TGTGCCAGCAGTTACGGGGGGAGTCAGGAGACCCAGTACTTC,CASSYGGSQETQYF
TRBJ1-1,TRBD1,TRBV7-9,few,TGTGCCAGCAGCTTAGGAAGGTTTGGGGCAGGGGGACGTAACGCTGAAGCTTTCTTT,CASSLGRFGAGGRNAEAFF
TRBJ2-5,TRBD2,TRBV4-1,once,TGCGCCAGCGGGACTAGCGGGGGGGCAGAGACCCAGTACTTC,CASGTSGGAETQYF
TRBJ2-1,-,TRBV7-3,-,TGTGCCACAAGCAGTACTAGCTTGAATGAGCAGTTCTTC,CATSSTSLNEQFF
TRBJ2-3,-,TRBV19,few,TGTGCCAGTAGTATCCTGGGGAGTGGCACAGATACGCAGTATTTT,CASSILGSGTDTQYF
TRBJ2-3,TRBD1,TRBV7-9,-,TGTGCCAGCAGCCCTAGGGGGCAAGAACGCACAGATACGCAGTATTTT,CASSPRGQERTDTQYF
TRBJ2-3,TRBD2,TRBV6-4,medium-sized,TGTGCCAGCAGTGCGACTAGCGGGAGTGATAGCACAGATACGCAGTATTTT,CASSATSGSDSTDTQYF
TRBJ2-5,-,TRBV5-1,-,TGCGCCAGCAGCTTAAACAGTAGGGGAGAGACCCAGTACTTC,CASSLNSRGETQYF